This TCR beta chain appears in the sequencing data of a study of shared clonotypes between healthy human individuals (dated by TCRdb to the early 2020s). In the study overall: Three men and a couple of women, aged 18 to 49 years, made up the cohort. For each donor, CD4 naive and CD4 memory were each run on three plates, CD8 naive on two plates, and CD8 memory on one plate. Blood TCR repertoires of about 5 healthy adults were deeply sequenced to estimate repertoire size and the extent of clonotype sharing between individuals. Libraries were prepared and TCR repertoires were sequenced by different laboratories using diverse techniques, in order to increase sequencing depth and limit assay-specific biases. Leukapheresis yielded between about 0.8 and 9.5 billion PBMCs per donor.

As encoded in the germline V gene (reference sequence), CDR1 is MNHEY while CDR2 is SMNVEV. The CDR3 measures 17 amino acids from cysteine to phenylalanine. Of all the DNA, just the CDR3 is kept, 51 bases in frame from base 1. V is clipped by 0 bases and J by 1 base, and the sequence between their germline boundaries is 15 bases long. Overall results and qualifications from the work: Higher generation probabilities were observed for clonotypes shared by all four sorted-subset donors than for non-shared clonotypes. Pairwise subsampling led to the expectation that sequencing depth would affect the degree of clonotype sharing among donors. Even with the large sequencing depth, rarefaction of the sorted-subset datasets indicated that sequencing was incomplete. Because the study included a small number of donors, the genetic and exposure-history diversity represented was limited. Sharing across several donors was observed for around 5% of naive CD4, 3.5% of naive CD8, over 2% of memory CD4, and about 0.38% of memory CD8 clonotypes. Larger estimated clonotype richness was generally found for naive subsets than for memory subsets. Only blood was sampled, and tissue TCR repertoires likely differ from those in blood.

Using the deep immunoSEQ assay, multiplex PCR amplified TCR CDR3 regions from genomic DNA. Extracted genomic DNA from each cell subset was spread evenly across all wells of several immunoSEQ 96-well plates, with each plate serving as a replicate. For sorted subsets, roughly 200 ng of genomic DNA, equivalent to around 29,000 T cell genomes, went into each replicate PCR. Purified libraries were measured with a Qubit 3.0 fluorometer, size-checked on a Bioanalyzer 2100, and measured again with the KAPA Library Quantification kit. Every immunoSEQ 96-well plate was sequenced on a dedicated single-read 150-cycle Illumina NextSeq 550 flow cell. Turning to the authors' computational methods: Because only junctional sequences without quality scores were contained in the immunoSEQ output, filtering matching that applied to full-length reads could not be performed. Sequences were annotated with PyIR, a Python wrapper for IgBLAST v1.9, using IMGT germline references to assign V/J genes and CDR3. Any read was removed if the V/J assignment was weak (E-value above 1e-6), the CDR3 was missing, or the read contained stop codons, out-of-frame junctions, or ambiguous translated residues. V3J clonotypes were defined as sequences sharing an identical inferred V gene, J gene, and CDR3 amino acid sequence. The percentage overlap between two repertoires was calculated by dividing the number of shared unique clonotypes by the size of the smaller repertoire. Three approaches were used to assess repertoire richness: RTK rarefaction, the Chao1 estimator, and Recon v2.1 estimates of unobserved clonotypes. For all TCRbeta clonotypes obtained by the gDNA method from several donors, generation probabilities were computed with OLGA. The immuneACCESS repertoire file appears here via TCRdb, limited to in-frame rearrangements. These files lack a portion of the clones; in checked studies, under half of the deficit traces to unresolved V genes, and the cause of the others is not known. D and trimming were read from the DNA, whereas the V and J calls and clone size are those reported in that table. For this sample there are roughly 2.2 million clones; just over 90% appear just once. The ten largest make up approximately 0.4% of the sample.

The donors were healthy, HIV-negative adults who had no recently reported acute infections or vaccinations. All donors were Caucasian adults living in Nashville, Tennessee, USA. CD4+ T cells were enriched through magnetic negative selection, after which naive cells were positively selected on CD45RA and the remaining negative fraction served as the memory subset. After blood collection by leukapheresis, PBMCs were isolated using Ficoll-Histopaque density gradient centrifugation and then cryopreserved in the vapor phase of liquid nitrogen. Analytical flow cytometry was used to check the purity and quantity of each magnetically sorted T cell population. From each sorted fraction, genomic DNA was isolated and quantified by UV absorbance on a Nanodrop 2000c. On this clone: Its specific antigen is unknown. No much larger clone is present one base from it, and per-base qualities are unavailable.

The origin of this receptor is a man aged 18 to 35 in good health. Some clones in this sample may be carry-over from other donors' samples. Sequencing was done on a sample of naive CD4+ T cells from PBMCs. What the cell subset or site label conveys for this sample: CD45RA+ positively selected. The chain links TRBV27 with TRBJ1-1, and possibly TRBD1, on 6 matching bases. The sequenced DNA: TGTGCCAGCAGTTTATCAAGGACAGCCAGACCGAACACTGAAGCTTTCTTT. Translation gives CASSLSRTARPNTEAFF.